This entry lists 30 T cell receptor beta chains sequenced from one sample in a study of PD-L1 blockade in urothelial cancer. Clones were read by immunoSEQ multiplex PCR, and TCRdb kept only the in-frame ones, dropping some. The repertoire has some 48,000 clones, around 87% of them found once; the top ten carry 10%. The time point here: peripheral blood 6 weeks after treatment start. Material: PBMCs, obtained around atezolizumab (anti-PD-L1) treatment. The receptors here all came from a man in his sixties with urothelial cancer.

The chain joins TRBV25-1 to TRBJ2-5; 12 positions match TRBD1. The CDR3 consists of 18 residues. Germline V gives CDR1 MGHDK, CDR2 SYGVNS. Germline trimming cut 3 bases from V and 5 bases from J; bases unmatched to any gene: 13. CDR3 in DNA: TGTGCCAGCAGTGATCTTTTCTCGGGGACAGGGGGCCGGGAGACCCAGTACTTC. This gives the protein CASSDLFSGTGGRETQYF.

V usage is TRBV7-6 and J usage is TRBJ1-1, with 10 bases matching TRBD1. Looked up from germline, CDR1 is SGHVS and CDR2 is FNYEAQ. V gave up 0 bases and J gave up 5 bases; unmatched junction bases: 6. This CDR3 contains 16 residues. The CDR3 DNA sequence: TGTGCCAGCAGCTTAGCCAGACAGGGGGCGAGTACTGAAGCTTTCTTT. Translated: CASSLARQGASTEAFF.

CDR3 in DNA: TGTGCCAGCAGCCCGCAAGGACAGGGCGAACCTGAAGCTTTCTTT. It translates to CASSPQGQGEPEAFF. The chain has TRBV5-8 and TRBJ1-1, with 8 bases matching TRBD1. Trimming took 4 bases from V and 6 from J; bases not matched to a gene: 11. From germline, CDR1 is SGHTS and CDR2 YDEGEE. CDR3 size: 15 residues. Full variable domain (remainder filled in from reference TRBV5-8 and TRBJ1-1): EAGVTQSPTHLIKTRGQQATLRCSPISGHTSVYWYQQALGLGLQFLLWYDEGEERNRGNFPPRFSGRQFPNYSSELNVNALELEDSALYLCASSPQGQGEPEAFFGQGTRLTVV.

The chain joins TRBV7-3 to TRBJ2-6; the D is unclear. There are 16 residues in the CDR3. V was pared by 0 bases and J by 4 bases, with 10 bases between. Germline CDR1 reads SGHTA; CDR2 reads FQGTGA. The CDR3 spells CASSLTPPQGANVLTF. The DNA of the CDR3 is TGTGCCAGCAGCTTAACCCCCCCACAAGGGGCCAACGTCCTGACTTTC. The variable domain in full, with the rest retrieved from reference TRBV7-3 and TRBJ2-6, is GAGVSQTPSNKVTEKGKYVELRCDPISGHTALYWYRQSLGQGPEFLIYFQGTGAADDSGLPNDRFFAVRPEGSVSTLKIQRTERGDSAVYLCASSLTPPQGANVLTFGAGSRLTVL.

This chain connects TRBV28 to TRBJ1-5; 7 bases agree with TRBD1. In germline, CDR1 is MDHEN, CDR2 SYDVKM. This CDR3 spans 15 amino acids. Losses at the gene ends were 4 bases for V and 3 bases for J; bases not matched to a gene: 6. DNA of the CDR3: TGTGCCAGCAGTTATATGGACAGGACCAATCAGCCCCAGCATTTT. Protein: CASSYMDRTNQPQHF.

In DNA, the CDR3 is TGTGCCAGCGGCGACAGCCCAAGCTACGAGCAGTACTTC. The encoded protein is CASGDSPSYEQYF. V is TRBV2 and J is TRBJ2-7; weak D call: TRBD1 (5 bases). The V and J ends lost 8 bases and 3 bases respectively, with 14 bases between them. Germline CDR1 reads SNHLY; CDR2 reads FYNNEI. The CDR3 totals 13 residues. Supplemented by reference TRBV2 and TRBJ2-7, the full variable domain reads EPEVTQTPSHQVTQMGQEVILRCVPISNHLYFYWYRQILGQKVEFLVSFYNNEISEKSEIFDDQFSVERPDGSNFTLKIRSTKLEDSAMYFCASGDSPSYEQYFGPGTRLTVT.

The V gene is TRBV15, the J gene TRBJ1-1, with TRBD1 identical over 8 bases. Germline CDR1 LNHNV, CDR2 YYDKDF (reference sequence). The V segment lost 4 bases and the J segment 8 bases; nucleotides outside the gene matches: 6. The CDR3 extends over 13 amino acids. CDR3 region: CATSKDRVAEAFF. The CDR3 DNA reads TGTGCCACCAGCAAGGACAGGGTCGCGGAAGCTTTCTTT.

The CDR3 loop reads CAWSVAHSSYNEQFF. CDR3 bases: TGTGCCTGGAGTGTAGCGCATAGCTCCTACAATGAGCAGTTCTTC. The chain uses TRBV30 and TRBJ2-1, with unresolved D. From germline, CDR1 is GTSNPN and CDR2 SVGIG (reference sequence). The CDR3 length is 15 residues. Trimming left V 0 bases short and J 0 bases short, with 9 bases between.

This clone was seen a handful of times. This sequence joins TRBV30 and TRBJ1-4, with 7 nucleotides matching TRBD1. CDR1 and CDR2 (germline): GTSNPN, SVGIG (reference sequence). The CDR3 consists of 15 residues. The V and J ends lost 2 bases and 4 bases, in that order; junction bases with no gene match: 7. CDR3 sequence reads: CAWSKPGQFNEKLFF. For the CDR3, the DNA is TGTGCCTGGAGTAAACCGGGACAGTTTAATGAAAAACTGTTTTTT.

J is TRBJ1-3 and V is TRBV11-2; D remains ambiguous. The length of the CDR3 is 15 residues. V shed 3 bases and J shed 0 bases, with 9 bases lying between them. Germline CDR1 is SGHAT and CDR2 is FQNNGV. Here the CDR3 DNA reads TGTGCCAGCAGCTTGGAGGCCCCCTCTGGAAACACCATATATTTT. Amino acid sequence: CASSLEAPSGNTIYF.

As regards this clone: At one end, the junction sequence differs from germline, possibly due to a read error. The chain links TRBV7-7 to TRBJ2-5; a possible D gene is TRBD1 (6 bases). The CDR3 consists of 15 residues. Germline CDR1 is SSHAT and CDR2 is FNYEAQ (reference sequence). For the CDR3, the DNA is TGTGCTAGCAGCTTAGGGGGAGTGGCCCAAGAGACCCAGTACTTC. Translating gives CASSLGGVAQETQYF.

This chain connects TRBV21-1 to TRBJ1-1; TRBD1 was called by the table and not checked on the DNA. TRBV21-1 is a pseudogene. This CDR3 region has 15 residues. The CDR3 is CASSKPRDRNTEAFF. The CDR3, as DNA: TGTGCCAGCAGCAAACCCCGGGACAGGAACACTGAAGCTTTCTTT.

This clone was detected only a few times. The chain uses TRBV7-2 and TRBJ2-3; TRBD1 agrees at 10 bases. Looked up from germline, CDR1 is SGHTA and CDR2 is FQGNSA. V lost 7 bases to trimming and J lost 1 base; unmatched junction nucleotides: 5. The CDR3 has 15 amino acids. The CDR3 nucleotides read TGTGCCAGCACACGACAGGGGGCGGGCACAGATACGCAGTATTTT. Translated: CASTRQGAGTDTQYF.

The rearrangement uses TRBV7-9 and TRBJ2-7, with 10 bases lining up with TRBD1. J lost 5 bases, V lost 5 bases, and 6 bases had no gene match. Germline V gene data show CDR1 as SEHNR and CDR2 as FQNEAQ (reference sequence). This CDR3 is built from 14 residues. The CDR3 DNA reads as TGTGCCAGCAGCCAGACAGGGGGCGCGAACGAGCAGTACTTC. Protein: CASSQTGGANEQYF.

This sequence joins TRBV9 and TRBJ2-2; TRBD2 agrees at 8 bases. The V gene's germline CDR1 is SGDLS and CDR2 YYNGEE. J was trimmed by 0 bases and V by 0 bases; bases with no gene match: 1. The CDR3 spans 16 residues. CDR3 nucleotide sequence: TGTGCCAGCAGCGTAGCGGGGGGGCCGAACACCGGGGAGCTGTTTTTT. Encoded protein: CASSVAGGPNTGELFF.

In DNA form, the CDR3 reads TGTGCCAGCAGTGTAATTGGACTAGCGGGGGGGCACACAGATACGCAGTATTTT. Translated: CASSVIGLAGGHTDTQYF. The V call is TRBV6-1, the J call TRBJ2-3; 15 bases match TRBD2. The CDR3 runs to 18 residues. The trim removed 4 bases at V and 2 bases at J, leaving 7 bases unmatched. Germline CDR1 is MNHNS and CDR2 is SASEGT.

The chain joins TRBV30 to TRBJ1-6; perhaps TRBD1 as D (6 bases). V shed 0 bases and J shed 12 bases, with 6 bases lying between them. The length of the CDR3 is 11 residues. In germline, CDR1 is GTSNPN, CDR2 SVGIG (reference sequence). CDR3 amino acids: CAWSVGGPLHF. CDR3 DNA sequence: TGTGCCTGGAGTGTAGGGGGACCCCTCCACTTT.

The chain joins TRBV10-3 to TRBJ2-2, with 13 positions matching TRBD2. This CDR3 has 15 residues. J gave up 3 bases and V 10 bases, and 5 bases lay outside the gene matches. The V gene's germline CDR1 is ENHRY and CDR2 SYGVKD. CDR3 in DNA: TGTGCCACCACTAGCGGGGGGGCCGACACCGGGGAGCTGTTTTTT. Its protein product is CATTSGGADTGELFF.

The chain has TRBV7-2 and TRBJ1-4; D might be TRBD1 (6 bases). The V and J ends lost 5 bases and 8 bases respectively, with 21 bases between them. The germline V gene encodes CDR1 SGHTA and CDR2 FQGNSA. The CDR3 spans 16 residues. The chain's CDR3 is CASSTPKGGLGEKLFF. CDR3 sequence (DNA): TGTGCCAGCAGCACACCAAAGGGGGGGCTGGGAGAAAAACTGTTTTTT.

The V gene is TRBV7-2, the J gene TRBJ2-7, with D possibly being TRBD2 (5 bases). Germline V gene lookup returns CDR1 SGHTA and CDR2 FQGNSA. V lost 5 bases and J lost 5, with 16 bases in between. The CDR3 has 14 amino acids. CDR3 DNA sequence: TGTGCCAGCAGCACGGAGGATCTGAGCCACGAGCAGTACTTC. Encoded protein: CASSTEDLSHEQYF.

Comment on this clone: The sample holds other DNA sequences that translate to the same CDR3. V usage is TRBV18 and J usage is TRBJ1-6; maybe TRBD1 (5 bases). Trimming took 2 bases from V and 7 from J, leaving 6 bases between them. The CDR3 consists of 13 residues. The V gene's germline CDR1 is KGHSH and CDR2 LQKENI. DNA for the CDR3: TGTGCCAGCTCACCAACAGGAAATTCACCCCTCCACTTT. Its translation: CASSPTGNSPLHF.

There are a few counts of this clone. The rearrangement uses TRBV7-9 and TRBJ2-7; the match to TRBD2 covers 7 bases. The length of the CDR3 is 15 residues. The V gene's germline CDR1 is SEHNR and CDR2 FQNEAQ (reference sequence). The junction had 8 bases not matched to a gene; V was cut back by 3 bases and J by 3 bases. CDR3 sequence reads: CASSFDRTGGYEQYF. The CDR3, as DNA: TGTGCCAGCAGCTTCGATCGAACGGGGGGCTACGAGCAGTACTTC.

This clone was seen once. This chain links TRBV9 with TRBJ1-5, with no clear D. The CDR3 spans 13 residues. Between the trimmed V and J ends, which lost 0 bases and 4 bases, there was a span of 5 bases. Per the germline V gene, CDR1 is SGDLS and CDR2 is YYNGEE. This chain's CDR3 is CASSVAGNQPQHF. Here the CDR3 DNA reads TGTGCCAGCAGCGTAGCCGGTAATCAGCCCCAGCATTTT.

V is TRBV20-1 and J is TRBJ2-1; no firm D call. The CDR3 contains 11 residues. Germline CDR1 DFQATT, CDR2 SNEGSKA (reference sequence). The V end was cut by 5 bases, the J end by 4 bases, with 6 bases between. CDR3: CSAPQYNEQFF. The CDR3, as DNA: TGCAGTGCTCCCCAGTACAATGAGCAGTTCTTC.

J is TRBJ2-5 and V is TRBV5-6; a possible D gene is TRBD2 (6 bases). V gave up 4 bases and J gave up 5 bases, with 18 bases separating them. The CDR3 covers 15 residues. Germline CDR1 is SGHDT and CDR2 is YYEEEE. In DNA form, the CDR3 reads TGTGCCAGCAGCAAACCCCGAACGGGGGTGGAGACCCAGTACTTC. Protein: CASSKPRTGVETQYF.

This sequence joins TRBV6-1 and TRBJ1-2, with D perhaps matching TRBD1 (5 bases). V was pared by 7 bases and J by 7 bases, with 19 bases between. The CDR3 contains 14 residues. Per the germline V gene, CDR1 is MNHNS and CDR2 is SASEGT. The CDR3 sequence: CASTFDSTGFGYTF. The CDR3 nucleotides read TGTGCCAGCACCTTCGACAGTACAGGTTTTGGCTACACCTTC.

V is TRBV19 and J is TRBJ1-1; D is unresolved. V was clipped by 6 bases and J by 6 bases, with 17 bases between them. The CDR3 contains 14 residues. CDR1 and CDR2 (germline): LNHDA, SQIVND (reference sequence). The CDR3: CASSPLTGSAEAFF. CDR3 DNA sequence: TGTGCCAGTAGCCCTCTTACGGGGTCGGCTGAAGCTTTCTTT. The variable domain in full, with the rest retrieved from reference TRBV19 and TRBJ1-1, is DGGITQSPKYLFRKEGQNVTLSCEQNLNHDAMYWYRQDPGQGLRLIYYSQIVNDFQKGDIAEGYSVSREKKESFPLTVTSAQKNPTAFYLCASSPLTGSAEAFFGQGTRLTVV.

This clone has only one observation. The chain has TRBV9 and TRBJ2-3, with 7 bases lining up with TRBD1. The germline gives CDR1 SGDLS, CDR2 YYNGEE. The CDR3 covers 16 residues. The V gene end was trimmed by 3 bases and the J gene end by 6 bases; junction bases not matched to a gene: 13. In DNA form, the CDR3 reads TGTGCCAGCAGCGCCGAAGCAGGGACAGCCAGGGATACGCAGTATTTT. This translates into CASSAEAGTARDTQYF. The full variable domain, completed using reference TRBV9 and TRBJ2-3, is DSGVTQTPKHLITATGQRVTLRCSPRSGDLSVYWYQQSLDQGLQFLIQYYNGEERAKGNILERFSAQQFPDLHSELNLSSLELGDSALYFCASSAEAGTARDTQYFGPGTRLTVL.

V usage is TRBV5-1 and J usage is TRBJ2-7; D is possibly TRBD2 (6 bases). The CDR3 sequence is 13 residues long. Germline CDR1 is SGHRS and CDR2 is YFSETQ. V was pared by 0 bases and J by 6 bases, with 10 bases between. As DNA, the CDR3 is TGCGCCAGCAGCTTGGCGGCGGGGCGCGAGCAGTACTTC. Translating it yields CASSLAAGREQYF.

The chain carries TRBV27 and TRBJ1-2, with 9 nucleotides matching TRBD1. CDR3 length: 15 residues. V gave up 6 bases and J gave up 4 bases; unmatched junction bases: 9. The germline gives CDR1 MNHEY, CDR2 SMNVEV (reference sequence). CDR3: CASSLVGDRVYGYTF. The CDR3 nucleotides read TGTGCCAGCAGCCTGGTCGGGGACAGGGTCTATGGCTACACCTTC.